A single TCR beta chain is shown here with its context. V lost 0 bases, J lost 3 bases, and 5 bases lay in between. Germline CDR1 reads LGHDT; CDR2 reads YNNKEL (reference sequence). CDR3 length equals 13 residues. Clones were read by immunoSEQ multiplex PCR, and TCRdb kept only the in-frame ones, dropping some. The table lists 90,000 to 100,000 clones, over 60% of them singletons. This record belongs to a study of control samples from healthy donors and cancer patients. The rearrangement joins TRBV3-1 (or the pseudogene TRBV3-2) to TRBJ1-2; D gene uncertain. The material sequenced was blood. This clonotype was obtained from a woman in her thirties in good health. The chain's CDR3 is CASSQEGHYGYTF. In DNA form, the CDR3 reads TGTGCCAGCAGCCAAGAAGGGCACTATGGCTACACCTTC.